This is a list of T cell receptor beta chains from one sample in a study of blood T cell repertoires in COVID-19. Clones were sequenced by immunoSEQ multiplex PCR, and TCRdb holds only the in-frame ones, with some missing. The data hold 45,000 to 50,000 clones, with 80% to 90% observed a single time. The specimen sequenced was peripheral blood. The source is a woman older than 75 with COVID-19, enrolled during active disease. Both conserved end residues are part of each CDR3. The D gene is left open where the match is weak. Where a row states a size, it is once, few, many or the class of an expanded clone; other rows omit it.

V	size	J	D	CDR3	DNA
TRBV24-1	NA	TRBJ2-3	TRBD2	CATSDPGLAGDTQYF	TGTGCCACCAGTGACCCGGGACTAGCGGGGGATACGCAGTATTTT
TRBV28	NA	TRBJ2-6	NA	CASSFPGTGANVLTF	TGTGCCAGCAGTTTTCCAGGGACTGGGGCCAACGTCCTGACTTTC
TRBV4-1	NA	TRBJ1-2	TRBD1	CASSQKRDRQSMGGYTF	TGCGCCAGCAGCCAGAAAAGGGACAGACAGTCTATGGGTGGCTACACCTTC
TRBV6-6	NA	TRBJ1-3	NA	CASSYATGVSGNTIYF	TGTGCCAGCAGTTACGCTACAGGAGTCTCTGGAAACACCATATATTTT
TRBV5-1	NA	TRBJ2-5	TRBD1	CASSLGDRGQETQYF	TGCGCCAGCAGCTTGGGGGACAGGGGCCAAGAGACCCAGTACTTC
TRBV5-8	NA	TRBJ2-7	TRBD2	CASSLKIGRAGDYEQYF	TGTGCCAGCAGCTTGAAGATCGGGAGAGCGGGGGACTACGAGCAGTACTTC
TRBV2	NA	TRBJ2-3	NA	CASGGEVGDTQYF	TGTGCCAGCGGCGGGGAAGTGGGAGATACGCAGTATTTT
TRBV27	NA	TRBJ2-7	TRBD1	CASSYLDRRPPYEQYF	TGTGCCAGCAGTTACTTGGACAGGCGGCCTCCCTACGAGCAGTACTTC
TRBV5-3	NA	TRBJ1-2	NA	CARSLGTVGYYGYTF	TGTGCCAGAAGCTTGGGGACAGTTGGATACTATGGCTACACCTTC
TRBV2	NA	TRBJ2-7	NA	CASRAHREQYF	TGTGCCAGCAGAGCCCATCGGGAGCAGTACTTC
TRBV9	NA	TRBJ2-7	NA	CASSVAPGHDYEQYF	TGTGCCAGCAGCGTAGCCCCTGGACACGACTACGAGCAGTACTTC
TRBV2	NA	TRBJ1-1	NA	CASSDLWAKSEAFF	TGTGCCAGCAGTGACCTGTGGGCTAAATCTGAAGCTTTCTTT
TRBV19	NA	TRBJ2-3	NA	CASSIRASTDTQYF	TGTGCCAGTAGTATCCGCGCTAGCACAGATACGCAGTATTTT
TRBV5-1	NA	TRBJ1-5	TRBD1	CASSEGADQPQHF	TGCGCCAGCAGCGAGGGGGCAGACCAGCCCCAGCATTTT
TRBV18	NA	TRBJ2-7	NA	CASSPPWAEGPSYEQYF	TGTGCCAGCTCACCACCGTGGGCGGAGGGCCCCTCCTACGAGCAGTACTTC
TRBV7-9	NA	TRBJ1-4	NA	CASGGARREKLFF	TGTGCCAGCGGCGGGGCACGTCGGGAAAAACTGTTTTTT
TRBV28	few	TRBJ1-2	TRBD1	CASSSSEFLGGSGYTF	TGTGCCAGCAGTTCCTCCGAGTTTTTAGGGGGCTCTGGCTACACCTTC
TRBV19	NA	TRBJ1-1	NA	CASRAGENTEAFF	TGTGCCAGCAGGGCAGGGGAGAACACTGAAGCTTTCTTT
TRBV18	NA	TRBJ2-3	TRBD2	CASSPFGAGLTDTQYF	TGTGCCAGCTCACCGTTTGGAGCGGGACTTACAGATACGCAGTATTTT
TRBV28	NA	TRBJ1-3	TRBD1	CASSLWGQAEGNTIYF	TGTGCCAGCAGTTTATGGGGACAGGCGGAGGGAAACACCATATATTTT
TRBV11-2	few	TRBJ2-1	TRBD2	CASSLAPAGYTYNEQFF	TGTGCCAGCAGCTTAGCCCCAGCGGGGTATACCTACAATGAGCAGTTCTTC
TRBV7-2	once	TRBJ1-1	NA	CASSEDRSEAFF	TGTGCCAGCAGCGAAGACAGGAGTGAAGCTTTCTTT
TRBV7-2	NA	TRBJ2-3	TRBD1	CASSPSGTETDTQYF	TGTGCCAGCAGCCCCTCCGGGACAGAGACAGATACGCAGTATTTT
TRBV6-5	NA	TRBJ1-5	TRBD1	CASRWGQGEYHF	TGTGCCAGCAGGTGGGGACAGGGGGAATATCATTTT
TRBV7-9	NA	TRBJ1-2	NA	CASSLGDTHYGYTF	TGTGCCAGCAGCTTAGGCGACACCCACTATGGCTACACCTTC
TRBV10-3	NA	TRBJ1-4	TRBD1	CAIKDRGDEKLFF	TGTGCCATCAAGGACAGGGGGGATGAAAAACTGTTTTTT
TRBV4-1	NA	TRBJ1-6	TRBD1	CASSRTGDRNSPLHF	TGCGCCAGCAGCCGGACAGGAGATCGTAATTCACCCCTCCACTTT
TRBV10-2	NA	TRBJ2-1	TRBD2	CASRMTSGGAYNEQFF	TGCGCCAGCAGAATGACTAGCGGGGGGGCCTACAATGAGCAGTTCTTC
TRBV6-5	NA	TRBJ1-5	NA	CASSYSQGTAQPQHF	TGTGCCAGCAGTTACTCTCAGGGGACCGCTCAGCCCCAGCATTTT
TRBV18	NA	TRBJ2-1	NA	CASSPTGATINNEQFF	TGTGCCAGCTCACCAACGGGAGCTACGATAAACAATGAGCAGTTCTTC
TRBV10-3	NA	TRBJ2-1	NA	CAISGIQVRDEQFF	TGTGCCATCAGTGGCATCCAAGTCCGAGATGAGCAGTTCTTC
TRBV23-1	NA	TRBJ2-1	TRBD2	CAAVNSSGERGAYNEQFF	TGCGCAGCAGTCAATTCCTCCGGGGAGCGGGGGGCCTACAATGAGCAGTTCTTC
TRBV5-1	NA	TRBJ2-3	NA	CASSLISSGTDTQYF	TGCGCCAGCAGCTTGATCTCTTCGGGCACAGATACGCAGTATTTT
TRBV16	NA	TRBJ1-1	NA	CASSPEGLGDTEAFF	TGTGCCAGCAGCCCCGAAGGGTTAGGGGACACTGAAGCTTTCTTT
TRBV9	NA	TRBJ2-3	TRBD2	CASSVDGRLAGGPADTQYF	TGTGCCAGCAGCGTCGACGGTAGACTAGCGGGGGGGCCTGCAGATACGCAGTATTTT
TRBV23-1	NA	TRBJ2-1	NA	CASSRAGEQFF	TGCGCCAGCAGTCGTGCGGGTGAGCAGTTCTTC
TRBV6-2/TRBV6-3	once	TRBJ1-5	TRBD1	CASSYGAGGYQPQHF	TGTGCCAGCAGTTACGGCGCAGGGGGTTATCAGCCCCAGCATTTT
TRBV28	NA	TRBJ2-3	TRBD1	CASSLIAGTVGVDTQYF	TGTGCCAGCAGCCTCATCGCTGGGACAGTCGGAGTTGATACGCAGTATTTT
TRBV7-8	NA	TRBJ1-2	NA	CASSLGQPYGYTF	TGTGCCAGCAGCTTAGGACAGCCCTATGGCTACACCTTC
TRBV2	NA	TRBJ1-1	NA	CASMGGTEAFF	TGTGCCAGCATGGGGGGCACTGAAGCTTTCTTT
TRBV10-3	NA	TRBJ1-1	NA	CAISGTGKLEAFF	TGTGCCATCAGTGGTACAGGGAAACTTGAAGCTTTCTTT
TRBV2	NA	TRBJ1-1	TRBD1	CASTLGQGGAFF	TGTGCCAGCACCCTCGGACAGGGAGGAGCTTTCTTT